This T cell receptor beta chain was retrieved from a study of tumor-infiltrating lymphocytes in primary liver carcinoma. The authors took blood RNA from unsorted whole blood and also extracted germline DNA. Per germline, CDR1 SGHAT and CDR2 FQNNGV. The CDR3 sequence is 14 residues long. In regard to this clonotype: One end of the junction is discordant with germline, which a read error may explain.

A primer in the constant region served to generate TCR beta cDNA from about 470 ng of total RNA. Each TCR beta library was derived from three nested multiplex PCR rounds that employed slightly modified ARM-PCR. TRBV1-TRBV30 forward primers paired with a C-beta reverse primer were used in the first two PCR rounds, which ran roughly 9 cycles each. MiXCR, run by TCRdb on the multiplex PCR reads, gives a single entry per CDR3 protein. The sample carries 310,000 or so distinct CDR3 sequences, 50% to 60% recorded once. This TCR was sampled from a woman aged 25 to 45 with primary liver carcinoma and hepatitis B virus infection. Sequenced: peripheral blood. The genes are TRBV11-2 and TRBJ2-1, with D tentatively TRBD2 (6 bases). CDR3 sequence: CAISSRDSYNEHFF. The CDR3 DNA reads as TGTGCCATCAGCAGCCGGGACTCCTACAATGAGCATTTCTTC. Full variable domain (rest looked up from reference TRBV11-2 and TRBJ2-1): EAGVAQSPRYKIIEKRQSVAFWCNPISGHATLYWYQQILGQGPKLLIQFQNNGVVDDSQLPKDRFSAERLKGVDSTLKIQPAKLEDSAVYLCAISSRDSYNEHFFGPGTRLTVL.